This TCR beta chain emerged from a study of blood T cell repertoires in COVID-19. This CDR3 is built from 13 residues. The trim removed 7 bases at V and 7 bases at J, leaving 5 bases unmatched. From germline, CDR1 is SGHRS and CDR2 YFSETQ. Cohorts were based on clinical histories the participants reported. In the original workflow: Counts of nucleated cells, estimated from reference gene primer amplification, were obtained. Method: immunoSEQ multiplex PCR; TCRdb's copy keeps in-frame clones and lacks some. That table supplies the V and J calls and clone size; D and trimming were determined from the DNA. The repertoire includes 300,000 or so clones, around 90% of them detected once, and roughly 1.1% sits in the top ten.

Sequenced: PBMCs or T cells enriched from blood (not recorded which). The TCR was taken from a woman in her twenties or thirties who had recovered from COVID-19. The chain has TRBV5-1 and TRBJ1-6; TRBD1 agrees at 7 bases. This CDR3 is CASQRGLNSPLHF. The CDR3 DNA follows: TGCGCCAGCCAAAGGGGGCTGAATTCACCCCTCCACTTT.